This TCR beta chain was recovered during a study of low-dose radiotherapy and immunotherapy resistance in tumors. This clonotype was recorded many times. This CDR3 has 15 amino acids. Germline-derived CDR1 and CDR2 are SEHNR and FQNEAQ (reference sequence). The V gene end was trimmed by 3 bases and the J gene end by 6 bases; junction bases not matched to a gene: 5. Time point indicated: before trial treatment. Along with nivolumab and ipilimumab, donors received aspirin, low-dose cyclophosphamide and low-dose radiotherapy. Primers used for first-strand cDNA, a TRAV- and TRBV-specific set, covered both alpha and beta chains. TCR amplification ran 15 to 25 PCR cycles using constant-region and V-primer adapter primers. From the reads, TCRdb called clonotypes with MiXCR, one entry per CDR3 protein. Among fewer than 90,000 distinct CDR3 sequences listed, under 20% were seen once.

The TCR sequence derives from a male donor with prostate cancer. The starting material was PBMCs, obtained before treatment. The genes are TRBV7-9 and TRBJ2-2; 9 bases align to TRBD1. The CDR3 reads CASSFGQGSSGELFF. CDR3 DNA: TGTGCCAGCAGCTTCGGACAGGGGTCCTCCGGGGAGCTGTTTTTT.